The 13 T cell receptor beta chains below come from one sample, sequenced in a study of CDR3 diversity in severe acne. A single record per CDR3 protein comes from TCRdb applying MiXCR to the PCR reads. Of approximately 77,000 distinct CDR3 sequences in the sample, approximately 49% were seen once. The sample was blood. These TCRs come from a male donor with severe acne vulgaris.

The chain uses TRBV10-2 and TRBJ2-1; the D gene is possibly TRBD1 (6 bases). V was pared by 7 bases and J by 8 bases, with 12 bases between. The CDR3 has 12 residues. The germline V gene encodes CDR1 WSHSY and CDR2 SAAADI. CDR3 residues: CASKTGKDEQFF. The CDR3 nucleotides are TGCGCCAGCAAAACAGGGAAGGATGAGCAGTTCTTC.

The CDR3 sequence: CATSDSLTSGNTDTQYF. The CDR3 DNA reads TGTGCCACCAGTGATTCCTTGACTAGCGGGAACACAGATACGCAGTATTTT. The genes are TRBV24-1 and TRBJ2-3; 11 bases fit TRBD2. Germline trimming cut 2 bases from V and 2 bases from J; bases unmatched to any gene: 5. CDR1 is KGHDR and CDR2 is SFDVKD in the germline V gene. CDR3 size: 17 residues.

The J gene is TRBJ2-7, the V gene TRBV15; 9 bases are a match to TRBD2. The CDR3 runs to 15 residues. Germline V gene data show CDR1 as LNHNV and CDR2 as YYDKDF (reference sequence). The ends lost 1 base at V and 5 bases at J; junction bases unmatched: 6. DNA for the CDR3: TGTGCCACCAGCAGAGGCCCTAGCGGGACCGACGAGCAGTACTTC. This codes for CATSRGPSGTDEQYF. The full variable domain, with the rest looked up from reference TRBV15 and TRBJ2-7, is DAMVIQNPRYQVTQFGKPVTLSCSQTLNHNVMYWYQQKSSQAPKLLFHYYDKDFNNEADTPDNFQSRRPNTSFCFLDIRSPGLGDTAMYLCATSRGPSGTDEQYFGPGTRLTVT.

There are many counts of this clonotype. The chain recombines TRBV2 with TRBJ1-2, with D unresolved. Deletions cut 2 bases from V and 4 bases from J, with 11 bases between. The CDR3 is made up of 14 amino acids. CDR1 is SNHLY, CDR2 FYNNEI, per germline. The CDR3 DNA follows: TGTGCCAGCAGTGAAAGGGCCAGGATCTATGGCTACACCTTC. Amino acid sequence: CASSERARIYGYTF.

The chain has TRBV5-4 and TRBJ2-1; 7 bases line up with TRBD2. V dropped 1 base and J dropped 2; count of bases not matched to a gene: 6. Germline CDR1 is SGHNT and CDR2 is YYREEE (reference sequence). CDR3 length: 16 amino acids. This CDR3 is CASSLHRLATYNEQFF. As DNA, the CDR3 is TGTGCCAGCAGCTTGCACCGACTAGCTACCTACAATGAGCAGTTCTTC.

The CDR3 DNA follows: TGCGCCAGCAGTGGCGGGACAGGGGGAACCTACGAGCAGTACTTC. This sequence encodes CASSGGTGGTYEQYF. The J gene is TRBJ2-7, the V gene TRBV10-1, with 11 bases fitting TRBD1. In germline, CDR1 is WNHNN, CDR2 SYGVQD (reference sequence). The CDR3 totals 15 residues. The J segment lost 2 bases and the V segment lost 4 bases, leaving 4 bases of the junction unmatched.

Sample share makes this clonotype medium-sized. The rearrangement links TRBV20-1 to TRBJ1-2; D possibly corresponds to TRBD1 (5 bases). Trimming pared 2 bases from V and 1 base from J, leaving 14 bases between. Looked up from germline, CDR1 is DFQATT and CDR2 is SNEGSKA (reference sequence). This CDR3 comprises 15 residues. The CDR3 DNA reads TGCAGTGCTAGATCGCCAGGGAAGGTTAACTATGGCTACACCTTC. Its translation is CSARSPGKVNYGYTF.

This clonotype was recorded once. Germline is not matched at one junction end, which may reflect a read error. CDR3 in DNA: TGTGCCACCGGCAGAGATCTAAGGACTAGCGGGAGGGCCAATGAGCAGTTCTTC. As protein: CATGRDLRTSGRANEQFF. The rearrangement uses TRBV15 and TRBJ2-1; 15 bases agree with TRBD2. Germline V lookup: CDR1 LNHNV, CDR2 YYDKDF (reference sequence). The CDR3 length is 18 residues. The full variable domain, its missing parts supplied by reference TRBV15 and TRBJ2-1, is DAMVIQNPRYQVTQFGKPVTLSCSQTLNHNVMYWYQQKSSQAPKLLFHYYDKDFNNEADTPDNFQSRRPNTSFCFLDIRSPGLGDTAMYLCATGRDLRTSGRANEQFFGPGTRLTVL.

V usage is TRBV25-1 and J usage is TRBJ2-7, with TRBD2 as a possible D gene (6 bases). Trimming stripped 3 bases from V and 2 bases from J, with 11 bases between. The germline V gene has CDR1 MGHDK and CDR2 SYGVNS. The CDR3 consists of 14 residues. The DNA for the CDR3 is TGTGCCAGCAGTGATACTAGCAGGACCTACGAGCAGTACTTC. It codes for CASSDTSRTYEQYF.

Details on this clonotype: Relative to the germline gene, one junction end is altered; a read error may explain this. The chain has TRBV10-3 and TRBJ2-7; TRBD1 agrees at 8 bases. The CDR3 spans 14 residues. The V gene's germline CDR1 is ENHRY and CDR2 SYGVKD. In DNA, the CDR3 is TGTGCCAGCAGTCCCTCCTACAGGGGGAACGAGCAGTACTTC. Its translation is CASSPSYRGNEQYF.

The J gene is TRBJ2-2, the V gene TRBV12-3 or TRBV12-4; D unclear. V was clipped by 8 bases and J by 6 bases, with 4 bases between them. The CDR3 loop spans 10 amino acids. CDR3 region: CASLSGELFF. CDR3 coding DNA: TGTGCCAGCTTATCCGGGGAGCTGTTTTTT.

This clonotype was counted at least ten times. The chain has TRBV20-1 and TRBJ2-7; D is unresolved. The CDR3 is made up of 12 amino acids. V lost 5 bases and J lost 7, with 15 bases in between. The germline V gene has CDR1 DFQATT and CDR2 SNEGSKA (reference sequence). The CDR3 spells CSAGKEFREQYF. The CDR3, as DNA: TGCAGTGCTGGAAAAGAGTTCAGGGAGCAGTACTTC.

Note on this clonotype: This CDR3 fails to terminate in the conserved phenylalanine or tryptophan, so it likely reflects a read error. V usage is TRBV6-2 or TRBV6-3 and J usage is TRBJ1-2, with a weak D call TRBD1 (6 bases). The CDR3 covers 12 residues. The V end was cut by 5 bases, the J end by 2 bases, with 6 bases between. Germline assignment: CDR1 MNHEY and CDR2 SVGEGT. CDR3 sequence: CASSDRNYGYTL. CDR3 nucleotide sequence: TGTGCCAGCAGTGACAGGAACTATGGCTACACCCTC.